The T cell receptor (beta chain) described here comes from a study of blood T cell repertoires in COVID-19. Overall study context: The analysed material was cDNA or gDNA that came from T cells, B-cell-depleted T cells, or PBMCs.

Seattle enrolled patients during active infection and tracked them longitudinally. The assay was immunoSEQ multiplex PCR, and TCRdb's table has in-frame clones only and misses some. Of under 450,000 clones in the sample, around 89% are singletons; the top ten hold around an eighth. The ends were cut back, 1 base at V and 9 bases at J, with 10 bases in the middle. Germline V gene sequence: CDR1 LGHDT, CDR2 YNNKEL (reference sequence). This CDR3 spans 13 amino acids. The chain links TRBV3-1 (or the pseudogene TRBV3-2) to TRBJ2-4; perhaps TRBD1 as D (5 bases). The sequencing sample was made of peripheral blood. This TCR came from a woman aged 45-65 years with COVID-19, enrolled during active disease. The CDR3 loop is CASSQVGVGIQYF. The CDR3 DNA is TGTGCCAGCAGCCAAGTAGGGGTGGGCATTCAGTACTTC.